This T cell receptor beta chain was retrieved from a study of shared clonotypes between healthy human individuals. Worth noting for this clone: As yet, its antigen is unknown.

In the study's own analysis: Filtering was not the same, since immunoSEQ gave junction-only sequences without quality scores. Sequencing used immunoSEQ multiplex PCR; TCRdb keeps in-frame clones, though not all of them. That table furnishes V, J and clone size, whereas the DNA furnished D and trimming. The data hold more than 2,000,000 clones, with around nine tenths observed a single time. Study-wide results and caveats: Generation of non-shared clonotypes was less probable than generation of clonotypes shared by all four donors.

Germline lookup yields CDR1 SNHLY and CDR2 FYNNEI. The CDR3 is made up of 14 amino acids. The V gene lost 8 bases and the J gene lost 3 bases, with 14 bases spanning the gap. The genes are TRBV2 and TRBJ1-5, with D perhaps TRBD1 (6 bases). This TCR derives from a man aged 18 to 29 in good health. Material: naive CD4+ T cells sorted from blood. The sample's subset: CD45RA+ positively selected. CDR3: CASGGDTINQPQHF. CDR3 nucleotide sequence: TGTGCCAGCGGTGGGGACACGATCAATCAGCCCCAGCATTTT.